Sequencing of this T cell receptor (beta chain) was carried out in a study of radiation and T cells in renal cell carcinoma. The table lists this clone with a count of one. Sample time point: baseline pretreatment blood. Treatment denoted: 15 Gy SBRT to primary tumor, nephrectomy 4 weeks later. Repertoires were generated with immunoSEQ multiplex PCR, while TCRdb's copy carries only in-frame clones and drops some. Of roughly 130,000 clones listed, roughly 88% are singletons. This receptor was obtained from a woman aged 50 to 60 with renal cell carcinoma. The sample was blood, taken from a patient whose treatment included radiotherapy and nephrectomy.

The CDR3, as DNA: TGTGCCAGTAGCCCCGGGACTAGCGGCCCCTACGAGCAGTACTTC. Amino acid sequence: CASSPGTSGPYEQYF. The chain combines TRBV19 with TRBJ2-7; 11 nucleotides line up with TRBD2. The germline V gene has CDR1 LNHDA and CDR2 SQIVND (reference sequence). The ends lost 6 bases at V and 2 bases at J; junction bases unmatched: 6. The CDR3 runs to 15 residues.